The T cell receptor (beta chain) described here comes from a study of shared clonotypes between healthy human individuals. Here immunoSEQ multiplex PCR was the method, and the copy in TCRdb shows in-frame clones only, minus some. Of fewer than 1 million clones listed, roughly 96% were seen once; the top ten hold approximately 0.2%. Germline V gene data show CDR1 as ENHRY and CDR2 as SYGVKD. The V end lost 6 bases, the J end lost 3 bases, and 14 bases lay between the germline ends. The CDR3 runs 14 residues. Terminally differentiated effector memory CD45RA+ cells were left out of the naive CD8 fraction, which was CD45RO-negative and positively selected for CCR7.

This TCR was sampled from a man aged 25-40 years in good health. Sequenced material: naive CD8+ T cells sorted from blood. The chain recombines TRBV10-3 with TRBJ1-1; D not resolved. The CDR3 coding sequence is TGTGCCATCAGCCTGGGGAAGGGAGACACTGAAGCTTTCTTT. It is translated as CAISLGKGDTEAFF.